The 14 T cell receptor beta chains below come from one sample, sequenced in a study of T cells in Graves' hyperthyroidism and ophthalmopathy. From RNA transcripts, TCR beta CDR3 regions were amplified. TCR CDR3 regions were first amplified by RT-PCR with HTBI primers. TCRdb passed the multiplex PCR reads through MiXCR, listing each CDR3 protein once. This table has over 650,000 distinct CDR3 sequences, over 15% appearing once. The sample consisted of blood. The receptors were gathered from a man younger than 35 with Graves' hyperthyroidism.

J is TRBJ2-7 and V is TRBV28; unclear D gene. The CDR3 is 15 amino acids. Germline V gives CDR1 MDHEN, CDR2 SYDVKM. The ends were cut back, 2 bases at V and 2 bases at J, with 13 bases in the middle. CDR3 in amino acids: CASSLLGVTAYEQYF. The CDR3 nucleotides read TGTGCCAGCAGTTTACTCGGAGTGACTGCCTACGAGCAGTACTTC.

The rearrangement links TRBV12-3 or TRBV12-4 to TRBJ2-5; no clear D gene. This CDR3 contains 13 residues. V gave up 4 bases and J gave up 1 base, with 7 bases separating them. The DNA of the CDR3 is TGTGCCAGCAGTTCCCCGGTCCAAGAGACCCAGTACTTC. It translates to CASSSPVQETQYF.

The gene calls are TRBV15 and TRBJ2-3, with TRBD1 as a possible D gene (6 bases). This CDR3 is 13 amino acids long. The germline gives CDR1 LNHNV, CDR2 YYDKDF (reference sequence). The ends were cut back, 2 bases at V and 9 bases at J, with 12 bases in the middle. This CDR3 reads CATSRLTGFTQYF. The CDR3 coding sequence is TGTGCCACCAGCAGACTGACAGGCTTCACGCAGTATTTT. Full variable domain (missing parts from reference TRBV15 and TRBJ2-3): DAMVIQNPRYQVTQFGKPVTLSCSQTLNHNVMYWYQQKSSQAPKLLFHYYDKDFNNEADTPDNFQSRRPNTSFCFLDIRSPGLGDTAMYLCATSRLTGFTQYFGPGTRLTVL.

This clonotype was detected only a few times. The chain has TRBV29-1 and TRBJ1-1, with 8 bases matching TRBD1. The length of the CDR3 is 13 residues. CDR1 and CDR2 from the germline V gene are SQVTM and ANQGSEA. Trimming took 6 bases from V and 3 from J; bases not matched to a gene: 6. CDR3 sequence reads: CSVSGQGDTEAFF. Written as DNA, the CDR3 is TGCAGCGTAAGCGGACAGGGAGACACTGAAGCTTTCTTT.

The chain uses TRBV29-1 and TRBJ1-1, with D perhaps matching TRBD1 (6 bases). The germline V and J ends were trimmed by 3 bases and 5 bases, with 10 bases remaining between them. The CDR3 totals 12 residues. Germline assignment: CDR1 SQVTM and CDR2 ANQGSEA. The CDR3 coding sequence is TGCAGCGTTGATGGGGGGCAGACTGAAGCTTTCTTT. Translation gives CSVDGGQTEAFF.

This clonotype was seen at least ten times. Here the CDR3 reads CATSDSSGNTIYF. The CDR3 DNA is TGTGCCACCAGTGACAGCTCTGGAAACACCATATATTTT. The chain employs TRBV24-1 and TRBJ1-3; unclear D gene. This CDR3 has 13 residues. Trimming took 4 bases from V and 0 from J, leaving 3 bases between them. From germline, CDR1 is KGHDR and CDR2 SFDVKD.

V is TRBV9 and J is TRBJ2-2, with 11 bases fitting TRBD2. This CDR3 has 16 residues. The V gene's germline CDR1 is SGDLS and CDR2 YYNGEE. The V segment lost 3 bases and the J segment 3 bases; nucleotides outside the gene matches: 4. The CDR3 nucleotides read TGTGCCAGCAGCGAAACTAGCGGGGGCTACACCGGGGAGCTGTTTTTT. Amino acid sequence: CASSETSGGYTGELFF.

CDR3 nucleotide sequence: TGTGCCAGCAGCTTCCCCCTAGGGACCTACAATGAGCAGTTCTTC. Amino acids: CASSFPLGTYNEQFF. V is TRBV7-9 and J is TRBJ2-1; D gene uncertain. The germline CDR1 and CDR2 sequences are SEHNR and FQNEAQ (reference sequence). Trimming cost V 3 bases and J 2 bases, with 11 bases left between them. The CDR3 length is 15 residues.

Comments on this clonotype: At one end, the junction sequence differs from germline, possibly due to a read error. The chain couples TRBV18 to TRBJ2-3; D is unclear. CDR1 KGHSH and CDR2 LQKENI come from the germline V gene. The CDR3 totals 15 residues. CDR3 in amino acids: CAGSPPTLSTDTQYF. CDR3 nucleotide sequence: TGTGCCGGCTCACCCCCGACACTAAGCACAGATACGCAGTATTTT.

The chain joins TRBV30 to TRBJ2-7; 10 bases align to TRBD2. V was pared by 3 bases and J by 4 bases, with 12 bases of the junction left unmatched. From germline, CDR1 is GTSNPN and CDR2 SVGIG (reference sequence). CDR3 length equals 16 residues. The CDR3, as DNA: TGTGCCTGGAGCGCCACGGGGCTAGCGGGAGTTTACGAGCAGTACTTC. This translates into CAWSATGLAGVYEQYF. The full variable domain, its missing parts supplied by reference TRBV30 and TRBJ2-7, is SQTIHQWPATLVQPVGSPLSLECTVEGTSNPNLYWYRQAAGRGLQLLFYSVGIGQISSEVPQNLSASRPQDRQFILSSKKLLLSDSGFYLCAWSATGLAGVYEQYFGPGTRLTVT.

This clonotype was detected only a few times. The chain has TRBV30 and TRBJ2-1; 10 nucleotides agree with TRBD2. The germline gives CDR1 GTSNPN, CDR2 SVGIG (reference sequence). After removal of 2 bases from V and 3 bases from J, the junction contained 4 bases not matched to a gene. CDR3 length: 15 residues. CDR3 nucleotides: TGTGCCTGGAGTAGACTAGCGGGTTTCTACAATGAGCAGTTCTTC. Translation: CAWSRLAGFYNEQFF.

This clonotype was counted many times. The gene calls are TRBV28 and TRBJ2-7, with D unresolved. V was clipped by 2 bases and J by 2 bases, with 10 bases between them. Germline CDR1 reads MDHEN; CDR2 reads SYDVKM. This CDR3 has 14 amino acids. CDR3 sequence: CASSLPGLTYEQYF. The DNA for the CDR3 is TGTGCCAGCAGTTTACCAGGTCTAACCTACGAGCAGTACTTC.

The CDR3 spells CASSPPGAGGTEAFF. The CDR3 coding sequence is TGTGCCAGCTCACCACCCGGGGCAGGGGGGACTGAAGCTTTCTTT. The gene calls are TRBV18 and TRBJ1-1; 7 positions agree with TRBD1. V gave up 0 bases and J gave up 5 bases; unmatched junction bases: 6. The CDR3 is made up of 15 amino acids. Germline CDR1 KGHSH, CDR2 LQKENI.

To note about this clonotype: This may arise from a read error, as a much more abundant clone is one base away. This rearrangement joins TRBV20-1 to TRBJ2-1, with 7 positions matching TRBD2. The J segment lost 3 bases and the V segment lost 3 bases, leaving 11 bases of the junction unmatched. The CDR3 contains 16 residues. Germline assignment: CDR1 DFQATT and CDR2 SNEGSKA (reference sequence). CDR3 in amino acids: CSASGQASGVYNEQFF. In DNA form, the CDR3 reads TGCAGTGCTAGCGGTCAGGCTAGCGGAGTCTACAATGAGCAGTTCTTC.